One and the same sample provided the 12 T cell receptor beta chains below, sequenced in a study of OX40 agonist ivuxolimab in advanced cancers. Produced via immunoSEQ multiplex PCR; TCRdb's table is partial and in-frame only. The table records about 110,000 clones, approximately 90% of them present only once. Sequences were derived from CD4+ or CD8+ T cells sorted from blood, sampled in a trial of the OX40 agonist ivuxolimab. The receptors come from an adult with an advanced solid tumor such as melanoma, head and neck, liver or kidney cancer.

The chain couples TRBV6-5 to TRBJ1-2, with no clear D. The V gene's germline CDR1 is MNHEY and CDR2 SVGAGI. Trimming took 8 bases from V and 1 from J, leaving 11 bases between them. There are 13 residues in the CDR3. As DNA, the CDR3 is TGTGCCAGCGGGATGCAGGTTAACTATGGCTACACCTTC. Translated: CASGMQVNYGYTF.

The chain couples TRBV28 to TRBJ1-5, with D hard to call. This CDR3 has 15 amino acids. Germline CDR1 MDHEN, CDR2 SYDVKM. Trimming took 3 bases from V and 2 from J, leaving 11 bases between them. This CDR3 is CASSFPGVGNQPQHF. In nucleotides, the CDR3 is TGTGCCAGCAGTTTCCCGGGAGTGGGCAATCAGCCCCAGCATTTT.

The chain joins TRBV28 to TRBJ2-6; 10 nucleotides match TRBD1. V dropped 5 bases and J dropped 0; count of bases not matched to a gene: 7. Germline V gene sequence: CDR1 MDHEN, CDR2 SYDVKM. This CDR3 region has 18 residues. The CDR3 DNA reads as TGTGCCAGCAGTCTGGGGGGACAGGGGAGCTCTGGGGCCAACGTCCTGACTTTC. Translating it yields CASSLGGQGSSGANVLTF.

The chain recombines TRBV28 with TRBJ1-2; a weak D match, TRBD1 (5 bases). This CDR3 has 17 amino acids. The ends were cut back, 8 bases at V and 3 bases at J, with 25 bases in the middle. Germline V gene data show CDR1 as MDHEN and CDR2 as SYDVKM. DNA for the CDR3: TGTGCCAGCTACAATGTCGACAGCACCGACAATTACTATGGCTACACCTTC. Amino acid sequence: CASYNVDSTDNYYGYTF.

V gene TRBV6-5 combines with J gene TRBJ2-7; D is perhaps TRBD1 or TRBD2 (5 bases each). Germline-derived CDR1 and CDR2 are MNHEY and SVGAGI. The V end lost 4 bases, the J end lost 4 bases, and 17 bases lay between the germline ends. The CDR3 spans 15 residues. The CDR3 region is CASSSFKGRGYEQYF. CDR3 in DNA: TGTGCCAGCAGTTCGTTTAAGGGACGGGGATACGAGCAGTACTTC.

Comment on this clone: The same CDR3 also results from other DNA sequences found in this sample. The chain joins TRBV18 to TRBJ2-2; D unclear. Trimming left V 6 bases short and J 3 bases short, with 8 bases between. Germline CDR1 and CDR2: KGHSH and LQKENI. This CDR3 has 13 residues. CDR3 nucleotide sequence: TGTGCCAGCTCCGGACGGGACACCGGGGAGCTGTTTTTT. Translated, it gives CASSGRDTGELFF.

This clone was counted once. The CDR3 coding sequence is TGTGCCAGTAGTATAGACCTCGGACAGTGGCAGCCCCAGCATTTT. Translating it yields CASSIDLGQWQPQHF. This chain uses TRBV19 with TRBJ1-5, with TRBD1 as a possible D gene (6 bases). Per germline, CDR1 LNHDA and CDR2 SQIVND (reference sequence). The V gene lost 0 bases and the J gene lost 7 bases, with 13 bases spanning the gap. The CDR3 spans 15 residues.

The chain is built from TRBV28 and TRBJ1-5, with 7 positions matching TRBD1. The CDR3 is 15 amino acids. V shed 7 bases, J shed 3 bases, and the junction held 9 bases outside the gene matches. Germline V gene sequence: CDR1 MDHEN, CDR2 SYDVKM. For the CDR3, the DNA is TGTGCCAGCACCGCAGGGGACAGACTCAATCAGCCCCAGCATTTT. Amino acid sequence: CASTAGDRLNQPQHF.

The chain links TRBV28 to TRBJ2-7; 9 bases are shared with TRBD1. J was trimmed by 3 bases and V by 9 bases; bases with no gene match: 9. The CDR3 extends over 14 amino acids. Looked up from germline, CDR1 is MDHEN and CDR2 is SYDVKM. The CDR3 sequence is CASSSGQGNYEQYF. The CDR3 DNA is TGTGCCAGTTCCTCGGGACAGGGAAACTACGAGCAGTACTTC.

The V gene is TRBV30, the J gene TRBJ2-3; D unclear. The CDR3 has 14 amino acids. From germline, CDR1 is GTSNPN and CDR2 SVGIG (reference sequence). V was trimmed by 2 bases and J by 0 bases, leaving 9 bases between them. The CDR3 protein is CAWSLEVSTDTQYF. The CDR3 nucleotides read TGTGCCTGGAGTTTGGAAGTGAGCACAGATACGCAGTATTTT.

The chain has TRBV5-1 and TRBJ2-6; D may be TRBD2 (5 bases). CDR1 SGHRS and CDR2 YFSETQ come from the germline V gene. Trimming took off 3 bases at V and 2 bases at J, with 12 bases between the two ends. The CDR3 covers 16 residues. The CDR3 loop is CASSSEGSAGANVLTF. The CDR3 coding sequence is TGCGCCAGCAGCTCCGAGGGATCGGCTGGGGCCAACGTCCTGACTTTC.

V usage is TRBV28 and J usage is TRBJ1-3; 8 bases are a match to TRBD1. This CDR3 contains 17 residues. J was trimmed by 0 bases and V by 7 bases; bases with no gene match: 11. Germline values: CDR1 MDHEN, CDR2 SYDVKM. CDR3 in amino acids: CASTNTGQVFSGNTIYF. As DNA, the CDR3 is TGTGCCAGCACCAATACGGGACAGGTCTTCTCTGGAAACACCATATATTTT.